The source of this T cell receptor beta chain is a study of shared clonotypes between healthy human individuals. CD8 cells classed as naive were CD45RO-negative and positively selected for CCR7, excluding terminally differentiated effector memory CD45RA+ cells. The method was immunoSEQ multiplex PCR; TCRdb's version includes in-frame clones alone and lacks a portion of them. The repertoire holds some 2.1 million clones, 80% to 95% seen once, with approximately 1.7% in the top ten. The specimen sequenced was naive CD8+ T cells from PBMCs. The TCR originated in a man between 18 and 35 years old in good health. Some clones in this sample may be carry-over from other donors' samples.

The CDR3 bases are TGTGCCAGCAGTCCCAGGGGGCCGGGTAATGAAAAACTGTTTTTT. It specifies CASSPRGPGNEKLFF. The chain combines TRBV27 with TRBJ1-4, with 8 bases identical to TRBD1. From germline, CDR1 is MNHEY and CDR2 SMNVEV (reference sequence). Trimming cost V 5 bases and J 4 bases; bases outside gene matches: 6. The CDR3 is 15 amino acids. Variable domain in full (rest from reference TRBV27 and TRBJ1-4): EAQVTQNPRYLITVTGKKLTVTCSQNMNHEYMSWYRQDPGLGLRQIYYSMNVEVTDKGDVPEGYKVSRKEKRNFPLILESPSPNQTSLYFCASSPRGPGNEKLFFGSGTQLSVL.